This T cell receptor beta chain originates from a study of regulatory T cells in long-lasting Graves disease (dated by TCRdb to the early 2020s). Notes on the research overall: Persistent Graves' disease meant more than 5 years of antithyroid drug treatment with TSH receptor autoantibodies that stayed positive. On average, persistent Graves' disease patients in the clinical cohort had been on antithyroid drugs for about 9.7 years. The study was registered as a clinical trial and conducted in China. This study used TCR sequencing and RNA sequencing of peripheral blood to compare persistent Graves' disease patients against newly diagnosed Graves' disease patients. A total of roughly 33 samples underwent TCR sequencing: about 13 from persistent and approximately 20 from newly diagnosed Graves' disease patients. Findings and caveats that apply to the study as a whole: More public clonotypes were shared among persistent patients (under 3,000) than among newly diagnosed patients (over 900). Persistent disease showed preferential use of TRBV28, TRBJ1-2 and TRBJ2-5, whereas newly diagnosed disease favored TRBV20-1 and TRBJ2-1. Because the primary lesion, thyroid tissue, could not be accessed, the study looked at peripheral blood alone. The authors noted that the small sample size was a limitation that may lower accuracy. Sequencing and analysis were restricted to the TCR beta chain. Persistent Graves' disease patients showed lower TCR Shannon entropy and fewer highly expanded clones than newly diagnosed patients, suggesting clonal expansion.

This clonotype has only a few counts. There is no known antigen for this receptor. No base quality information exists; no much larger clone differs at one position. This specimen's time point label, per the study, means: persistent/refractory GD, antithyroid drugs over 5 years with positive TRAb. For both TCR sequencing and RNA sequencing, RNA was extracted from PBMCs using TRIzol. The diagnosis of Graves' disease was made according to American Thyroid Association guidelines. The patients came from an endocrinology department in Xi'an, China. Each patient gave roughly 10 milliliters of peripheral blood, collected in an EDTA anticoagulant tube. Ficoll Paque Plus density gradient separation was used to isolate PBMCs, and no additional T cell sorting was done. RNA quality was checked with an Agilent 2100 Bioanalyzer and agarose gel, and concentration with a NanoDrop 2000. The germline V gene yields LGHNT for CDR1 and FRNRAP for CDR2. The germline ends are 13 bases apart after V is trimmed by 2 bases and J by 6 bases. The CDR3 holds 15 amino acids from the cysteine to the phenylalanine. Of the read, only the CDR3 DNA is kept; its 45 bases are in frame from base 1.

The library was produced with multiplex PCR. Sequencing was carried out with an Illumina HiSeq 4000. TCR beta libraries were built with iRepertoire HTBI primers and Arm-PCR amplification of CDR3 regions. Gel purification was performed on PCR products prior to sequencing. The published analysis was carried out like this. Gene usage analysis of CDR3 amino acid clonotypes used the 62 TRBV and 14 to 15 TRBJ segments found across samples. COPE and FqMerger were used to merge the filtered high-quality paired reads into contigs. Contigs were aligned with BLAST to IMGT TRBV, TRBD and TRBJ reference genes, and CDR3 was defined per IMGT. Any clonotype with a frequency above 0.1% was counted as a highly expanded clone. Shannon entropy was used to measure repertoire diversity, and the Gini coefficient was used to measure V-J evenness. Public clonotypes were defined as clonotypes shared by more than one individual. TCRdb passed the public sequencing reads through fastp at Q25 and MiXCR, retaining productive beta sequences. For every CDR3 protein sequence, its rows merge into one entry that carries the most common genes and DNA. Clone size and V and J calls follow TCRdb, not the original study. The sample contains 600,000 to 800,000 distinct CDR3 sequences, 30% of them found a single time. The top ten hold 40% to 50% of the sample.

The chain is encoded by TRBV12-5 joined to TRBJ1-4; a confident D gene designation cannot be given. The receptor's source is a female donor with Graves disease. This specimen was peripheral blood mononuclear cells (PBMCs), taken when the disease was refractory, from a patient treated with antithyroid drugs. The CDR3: CASGLQMSGYEKLFF. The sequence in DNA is TGTGCTAGTGGTTTGCAAATGAGCGGGTATGAAAAACTGTTTTTT.